The 32 T cell receptor beta chains listed next were all sequenced from one sample in a study of cytomegalovirus exposure and HLA in healthy donors. 60 Vbeta and 13 Jbeta primers were used in PCR. Only in-frame clones appear in the TCRdb table, and some are missing; sequencing was by immunoSEQ multiplex PCR. The sample table includes just over 80,000 clones. Sequenced sample: PBMCs. These receptors were obtained from a woman aged 30 to 39 in good health and CMV-seronegative.

J is TRBJ2-1 and V is TRBV18; 7 nucleotides align to TRBD2. This CDR3 is built from 16 residues. The J segment lost 5 bases and the V segment lost 3 bases, leaving 10 bases of the junction unmatched. Germline V CDR1 and CDR2: KGHSH, LQKENI. The CDR3 loop reads CASSPIAGSGDNEQFF. CDR3 coding DNA: TGTGCCAGCTCACCCATAGCGGGTTCGGGAGACAATGAGCAGTTCTTC.

The CDR3 coding sequence is TGTGCCAGTAGCCCGCCCGGACACTTTGAAGCTTTCTTT. Its protein product is CASSPPGHFEAFF. The chain uses TRBV19 and TRBJ1-1, with a tentative D call TRBD1 (5 bases). CDR3 length: 13 amino acids. CDR1 and CDR2 (germline): LNHDA, SQIVND (reference sequence). With 6 bases removed from V and 7 bases from J, the gap between germline ends came to 15 bases.

V gene TRBV19 combines with J gene TRBJ2-7, with TRBD1 matching 9 bases. J lost 3 bases, V lost 6 bases, and 9 bases had no gene match. The length of the CDR3 is 15 residues. In germline, CDR1 is LNHDA, CDR2 SQIVND (reference sequence). CDR3 sequence reads: CASSPTGGPVYEQYF. In DNA form, the CDR3 reads TGTGCCAGTAGCCCTACAGGGGGCCCCGTCTACGAGCAGTACTTC.

The rearrangement joins TRBV6-5 to TRBJ1-5; the D is unclear. Trimming stripped 0 bases from V and 4 bases from J, with 7 bases between. This CDR3 contains 14 residues. The germline gives CDR1 MNHEY, CDR2 SVGAGI. In DNA, the CDR3 is TGTGCCAGCAGTTACTCTAGTGCAAATCAGCCCCAGCATTTT. Translated: CASSYSSANQPQHF.

The rearrangement links TRBV19 to TRBJ2-7; TRBD2 aligns across 11 bases. After removal of 5 bases from V and 2 bases from J, the junction contained 5 bases not matched to a gene. Germline lookup yields CDR1 LNHDA and CDR2 SQIVND (reference sequence). The CDR3 covers 15 residues. CDR3 in DNA: TGTGCCAGTAGTCCGAGACTAGCGGGGACCTACGAGCAGTACTTC. Translating gives CASSPRLAGTYEQYF.

The chain has TRBV7-9 and TRBJ2-5; D is perhaps TRBD2 (5 bases). V gave up 3 bases and J gave up 4 bases, with 15 bases separating them. Germline values: CDR1 SEHNR, CDR2 FQNEAQ (reference sequence). CDR3 size: 15 residues. The CDR3 loop reads CASSLGSGGTETQYF. CDR3 nucleotide sequence: TGTGCCAGCAGCTTGGGATCTGGAGGTACAGAGACCCAGTACTTC.

CDR3 in amino acids: CAWSLAGVPYNEQFF. For the CDR3, the DNA is TGTGCCTGGAGTCTAGCGGGAGTTCCCTACAATGAGCAGTTCTTC. The chain uses TRBV30 and TRBJ2-1; 10 positions agree with TRBD2. The CDR3 extends over 15 amino acids. Germline loops: CDR1 GTSNPN, CDR2 SVGIG (reference sequence). V dropped 2 bases and J dropped 2; count of bases not matched to a gene: 3.

CDR3 protein: CATALGLDTFNEQFF. CDR3 sequence (DNA): TGCGCCACCGCCCTTGGACTAGACACTTTCAATGAGCAGTTCTTC. The chain uses TRBV4-1 and TRBJ2-1; 7 bases are shared with TRBD2. V shed 10 bases, J shed 6 bases, and the junction held 15 bases outside the gene matches. This CDR3 region has 15 residues. Per the germline V gene, CDR1 is MGHRA and CDR2 is YSYEKL.

V gene TRBV6-1 combines with J gene TRBJ1-1; TRBD1 matches at 11 bases. J lost 4 bases, V lost 0 bases, and 4 bases had no gene match. CDR3 length: 16 amino acids. Germline V gene data show CDR1 as MNHNS and CDR2 as SASEGT. CDR3 in amino acids: CASSEAGGQGATEAFF. The CDR3, as DNA: TGTGCCAGCAGTGAAGCGGGAGGACAGGGGGCCACTGAAGCTTTCTTT.

The V gene is TRBV27, the J gene TRBJ1-5; D is possibly TRBD1 (6 bases). This CDR3 has 15 residues. Germline assignment: CDR1 MNHEY and CDR2 SMNVEV (reference sequence). Trimming stripped 5 bases from V and 7 bases from J, with 18 bases between. This CDR3 is CASSPSGTPRQPQHF. CDR3 DNA sequence: TGTGCCAGCAGTCCGTCCGGGACACCCCGACAGCCCCAGCATTTT.

The rearrangement uses TRBV6-6 and TRBJ1-2, with D maybe TRBD1 (6 bases). V gave up 1 base and J gave up 6 bases, with 15 bases separating them. Germline V gene data show CDR1 as MNHNY and CDR2 as SVGAGI (reference sequence). CDR3 length: 15 amino acids. The chain's CDR3 is CASSYFNSGVDGYTF. DNA for the CDR3: TGTGCCAGCAGTTACTTTAATTCAGGGGTGGATGGCTACACCTTC.

The chain carries TRBV20-1 and TRBJ1-2, with D unresolved. Trimming took off 8 bases at V and 1 base at J, with 8 bases between the two ends. The CDR3 covers 11 residues. Germline loops: CDR1 DFQATT, CDR2 SNEGSKA (reference sequence). The CDR3 DNA reads TGCAGTTGCCGGGATAACTATGGCTACACCTTC. It encodes CSCRDNYGYTF.

This rearrangement joins TRBV30 to TRBJ1-5; D perhaps matches TRBD1 (6 bases). In germline, CDR1 is GTSNPN, CDR2 SVGIG (reference sequence). CDR3 length: 13 residues. The germline V and J ends were trimmed by 1 base and 6 bases, with 10 bases remaining between them. The CDR3 is CAWSEQGPQPQHF. The DNA of the CDR3 is TGTGCCTGGAGTGAACAGGGCCCTCAGCCCCAGCATTTT.

The chain has TRBV6-5 and TRBJ2-7, with TRBD1 identical over 10 bases. CDR1 and CDR2 (germline): MNHEY, SVGAGI. With 5 bases clipped from V and 3 bases from J, the junction kept 7 bases outside the gene matches. The CDR3 runs 15 residues. The CDR3 loop is CASSGRDRGDYEQYF. The CDR3 DNA reads as TGTGCCAGCAGTGGCCGGGACAGGGGCGACTACGAGCAGTACTTC.

The chain combines TRBV6-1 with TRBJ1-3; D is unresolved. Germline V gene sequence: CDR1 MNHNS, CDR2 SASEGT. V lost 8 bases to trimming and J lost 2 bases, with 25 bases between them. This CDR3 is 18 amino acids long. CDR3 DNA: TGTGCCAGCCGTGGCCGAGTCGACAATGAAGGAACTGGAAACACCATATATTTT. It codes for CASRGRVDNEGTGNTIYF.

The V call is TRBV15, the J call TRBJ2-5; tentative D call: TRBD2 (5 bases). The CDR3 extends over 14 amino acids. The V gene's germline CDR1 is LNHNV and CDR2 YYDKDF (reference sequence). Between the trimmed V and J ends, which lost 8 bases and 5 bases, there was a span of 18 bases. Here the CDR3 DNA reads TGTGCCACCGGTTCGGGGAACCTCGGGGAGACCCAGTACTTC. Encoded protein: CATGSGNLGETQYF.

CDR3 amino acids: CASSPQARTGAFF. The CDR3 region has the DNA TGTGCCAGCAGCCCTCAAGCCCGTACGGGGGCTTTCTTT. The J gene is TRBJ1-1, the V gene TRBV9; D not resolved. The germline V gene has CDR1 SGDLS and CDR2 YYNGEE. The V and J ends lost 4 bases and 11 bases respectively, with 18 bases between them. The CDR3 runs 13 residues.

This chain joins TRBV19 and TRBJ2-5, with 8 nucleotides matching TRBD2. Per the germline V gene, CDR1 is LNHDA and CDR2 is SQIVND (reference sequence). This CDR3 comprises 13 residues. The V segment lost 8 bases and the J segment 4 bases; nucleotides outside the gene matches: 6. The CDR3 coding sequence is TGTGCCAGTTCCGGGGGGGCCCGAGAGACCCAGTACTTC. Its protein product is CASSGGARETQYF.

To note about this clone: Additional DNA sequences in this sample encode the identical CDR3. V is TRBV28 and J is TRBJ2-7; no definite D call. The CDR3 is 11 residues long. The V end was cut by 2 bases, the J end by 4 bases, with 3 bases between. CDR1 and CDR2 (germline): MDHEN, SYDVKM. In DNA form, the CDR3 reads TGTGCCAGCAGTTTACGGTACGAGCAGTACTTC. Translating it yields CASSLRYEQYF.

The V and J genes are TRBV11-1 and TRBJ1-1, with 9 bases lining up with TRBD1. The germline V gene has CDR1 SGHAT and CDR2 FQDESV (reference sequence). V trimming: 6 bases; J trimming: 5 bases; junction bases outside the gene matches: 16. This CDR3 has 17 amino acids. CDR3 DNA: TGTGCCAGCAGTCCGAGGATGAACAGGGGGCGAAGTACTGAAGCTTTCTTT. Translation gives CASSPRMNRGRSTEAFF.

The J gene is TRBJ1-4, the V gene TRBV19, with D uncertain. This CDR3 contains 15 residues. Trimming removed 5 bases from V and 1 base from J, with 11 bases in between. Germline V gene data show CDR1 as LNHDA and CDR2 as SQIVND (reference sequence). The CDR3 nucleotides are TGTGCCAGTAGTCCCTCGGCAGGAACTAATGAAAAACTGTTTTTT. Its translation is CASSPSAGTNEKLFF. The full variable domain, rest sourced from reference TRBV19 and TRBJ1-4, is DGGITQSPKYLFRKEGQNVTLSCEQNLNHDAMYWYRQDPGQGLRLIYYSQIVNDFQKGDIAEGYSVSREKKESFPLTVTSAQKNPTAFYLCASSPSAGTNEKLFFGSGTQLSVL.

The chain employs TRBV19 and TRBJ1-5; D perhaps matches TRBD1 (5 bases). V lost 2 bases to trimming and J lost 7 bases, with 15 bases between them. The CDR3 covers 15 residues. Germline V gene sequence: CDR1 LNHDA, CDR2 SQIVND (reference sequence). In DNA, the CDR3 is TGTGCCAGTAGTATACCCAGGGTTGGTGGACAGCCCCAGCATTTT. Its translation: CASSIPRVGGQPQHF.

On this clone: Relative to the germline gene, one junction end is altered; a read error may explain this. The DNA of the CDR3 is TGTGCCAGCAGTGACGACAGGGGAAACTTGATCTTC. It codes for CASSDDRGNLIF. The V gene is TRBV6-6, the J gene TRBJ2-1, with 8 bases aligning to TRBD1. From germline, CDR1 is MNHNY and CDR2 SVGAGI (reference sequence). CDR3 size: 12 residues.

V gene TRBV7-9 combines with J gene TRBJ1-1, with a possible D match to TRBD1 (5 bases). V was pared by 5 bases and J by 3 bases, with 19 bases between. Per germline, CDR1 SEHNR and CDR2 FQNEAQ (reference sequence). The CDR3 spans 16 residues. This chain's CDR3 is CASSPWGGGVDTEAFF. The CDR3 coding sequence is TGTGCCAGCAGCCCGTGGGGGGGAGGCGTAGACACTGAAGCTTTCTTT.

For this clone: Other DNA sequences from this sample encode an identical CDR3 as well. The CDR3 DNA reads as TGTGCCAGCAGTTACTCGTCAGGAGGGACTGAAGCTTTCTTT. It yields the protein CASSYSSGGTEAFF. V is TRBV6-5 and J is TRBJ1-1, with D hard to call. Germline lookup yields CDR1 MNHEY and CDR2 SVGAGI. CDR3 length: 14 amino acids. Trimming removed 0 bases from V and 5 bases from J, with 10 bases in between.

This sequence joins TRBV6-5 and TRBJ2-2, with D perhaps matching TRBD2 (7 bases). Trimming pared 0 bases from V and 6 bases from J, leaving 11 bases between. The V gene's germline CDR1 is MNHEY and CDR2 SVGAGI. There are 15 residues in the CDR3. DNA of the CDR3: TGTGCCAGCAGTTACTCAGGGGGGGGTTCCGGGGAGCTGTTTTTT. Protein: CASSYSGGGSGELFF.

The CDR3 spells CASSEIAPLGDNEQFF. DNA of the CDR3: TGTGCCAGCAGTGAAATAGCACCCCTCGGAGACAATGAGCAGTTCTTC. The chain links TRBV25-1 to TRBJ2-1, with D unclear. The CDR3 has 16 residues. Germline values: CDR1 MGHDK, CDR2 SYGVNS. Trimming took 2 bases from V and 5 from J, leaving 16 bases between them.

V is TRBV4-1 and J is TRBJ2-1; 11 nucleotides line up with TRBD2. Looked up from germline, CDR1 is MGHRA and CDR2 is YSYEKL. This CDR3 contains 18 residues. V was clipped by 3 bases and J by 5 bases; unmatched bases: 12. CDR3 region: CASSHGALAGGIHNEQFF. The CDR3 nucleotides read TGCGCCAGCAGCCACGGGGCTTTAGCGGGAGGGATCCACAATGAGCAGTTCTTC.

The V and J genes are TRBV27 and TRBJ1-2; weak D call: TRBD1 (5 bases). The germline V gene encodes CDR1 MNHEY and CDR2 SMNVEV (reference sequence). V was cut by 7 bases and J by 3 bases, with 9 bases left in between. This CDR3 has 12 amino acids. In nucleotides, the CDR3 is TGTGCCAGCAAAACAGGAGACTATGGCTACACCTTC. Its protein product is CASKTGDYGYTF.

The chain carries TRBV5-1 and TRBJ2-2; 9 nucleotides match TRBD2. V shed 0 bases, J shed 3 bases, and the junction held 9 bases outside the gene matches. This CDR3 spans 18 amino acids. Germline assignment: CDR1 SGHRS and CDR2 YFSETQ. CDR3 sequence (DNA): TGCGCCAGCAGCTTGGCAGGGACTAGCAGAATTTACACCGGGGAGCTGTTTTTT. It codes for CASSLAGTSRIYTGELFF.

The chain carries TRBV11-2 and TRBJ2-7, with 7 nucleotides matching TRBD2. Germline V gene sequence: CDR1 SGHAT, CDR2 FQNNGV. CDR3 size: 14 residues. V lost 5 bases, J lost 6 bases, and 10 bases stayed unmatched. The DNA for the CDR3 is TGTGCCAGCAGCCCCCAGGGAGGGACGGTCGAGCAGTACTTC. This translates into CASSPQGGTVEQYF.

The rearrangement uses TRBV18 and TRBJ2-7, with D hard to call. The CDR3 contains 14 residues. Looked up from germline, CDR1 is KGHSH and CDR2 is LQKENI. Trimming took off 3 bases at V and 0 bases at J, with 9 bases between the two ends. CDR3 bases: TGTGCCAGCTCACCTGCGGAGAGCTCCTACGAGCAGTACTTC. Translation: CASSPAESSYEQYF.